This T cell receptor (beta chain) was sequenced for a study of CD8+CD57+ T cells in acquired aplastic anemia. Patients included in sequencing had previously demonstrated CD8+CD57+ cell expansion by flow cytometry. CDR3 and TCR beta VDJ profiling relied on a genomic DNA template. TCRdb reprocessed the reads via MiXCR and lists one record per CDR3 protein. The sample includes 310,000 or so distinct CDR3 sequences, 56% seen only once; the top ten take 1.3%. Germline lookup yields CDR1 SGHVS and CDR2 FQNEAQ. V was clipped by 0 bases and J by 0 bases; unmatched bases: 4. This CDR3 has 16 residues. This clonotype was recorded many times.

This chain joins TRBV7-8 and TRBJ1-1; 7 nucleotides match TRBD1. The TCR originated in a human donor with aplastic anemia. Input material: sorted CD4+, CD8+, or CD8+CD57+ T cells (not recorded which) from PBMCs. The CDR3, as DNA: TGTGCCAGCAGCTTAGCCCGACAGGGAATGAACACTGAAGCTTTCTTT. It yields the protein CASSLARQGMNTEAFF.